The clone carrying this T cell receptor beta chain was recorded at least ten times. This specimen comes from a study of molecular identifiers for immune sequencing clone quantification. Study information: Replicate experiments took RNA from roughly 20,000 or 100,000 naive CD8 cells, divided it five ways and sequenced four.

The CDR3 has 13 residues. Germline-derived CDR1 and CDR2 are SGHTA and FQGNSA. The ends were cut back, 4 bases at V and 2 bases at J, with 8 bases in the middle. Sequencing libraries of naive CD8 cells derived from approximately 22,000 to 940,000 sorted cells with 10%, 30% or 50% RNA. The bulk TCR libraries were made with methods described before and with listed TCR primers. TCRdb recomputed calls from the PCR reads with MiXCR, one row per CDR3 protein. Of around 480,000 distinct CDR3 sequences in the sample, about 26% were seen once. This clonotype was obtained from a human donor in good health. Some libraries in this study had Jurkat cell RNA spiked in. The sequenced sample consisted of naive CD8+ T cells from blood, with Jurkat cell RNA spiked in. The subset was: FACS-sorted CD8+CD4-CCR7+CD45RA+ naive T cells. The gene calls are TRBV7-2 and TRBJ1-1; D ambiguous. The CDR3 DNA sequence: TGTGCCAGCAGCTCCCTATTAAACACTGAAGCTTTCTTT. This translates into CASSSLLNTEAFF.